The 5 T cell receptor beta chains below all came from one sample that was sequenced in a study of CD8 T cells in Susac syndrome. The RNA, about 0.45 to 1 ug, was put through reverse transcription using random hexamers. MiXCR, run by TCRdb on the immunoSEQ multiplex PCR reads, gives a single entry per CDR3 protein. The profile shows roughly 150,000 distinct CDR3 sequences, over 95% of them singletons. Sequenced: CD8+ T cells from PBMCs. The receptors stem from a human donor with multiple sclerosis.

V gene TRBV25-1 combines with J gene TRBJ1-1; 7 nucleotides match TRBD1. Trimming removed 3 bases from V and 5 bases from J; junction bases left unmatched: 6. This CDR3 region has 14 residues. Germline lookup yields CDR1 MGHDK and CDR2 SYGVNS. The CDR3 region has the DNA TGTGCCAGCAGTGACCTGACAGGGTATACTGAAGCTTTCTTT. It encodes CASSDLTGYTEAFF. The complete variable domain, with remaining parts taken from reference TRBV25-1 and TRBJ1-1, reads EADIYQTPRYLVIGTGKKITLECSQTMGHDKMYWYQQDPGMELHLIHYSYGVNSTEKGDLSSESTVSRIRTEHFPLTLESARPSHTSQYLCASSDLTGYTEAFFGQGTRLTVV.

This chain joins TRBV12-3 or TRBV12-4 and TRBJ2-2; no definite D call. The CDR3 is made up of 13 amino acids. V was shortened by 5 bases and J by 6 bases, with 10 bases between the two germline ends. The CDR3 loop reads CASSRWTAGELFF. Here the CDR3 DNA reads TGTGCCAGCAGTCGATGGACGGCCGGGGAGCTGTTTTTT.

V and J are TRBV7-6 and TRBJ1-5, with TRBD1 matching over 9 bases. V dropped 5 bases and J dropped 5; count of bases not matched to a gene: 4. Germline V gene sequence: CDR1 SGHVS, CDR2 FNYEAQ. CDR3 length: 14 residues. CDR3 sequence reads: CASSRGTGYQPQHF. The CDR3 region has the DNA TGTGCCAGCAGCAGAGGGACAGGGTATCAGCCCCAGCATTTT.

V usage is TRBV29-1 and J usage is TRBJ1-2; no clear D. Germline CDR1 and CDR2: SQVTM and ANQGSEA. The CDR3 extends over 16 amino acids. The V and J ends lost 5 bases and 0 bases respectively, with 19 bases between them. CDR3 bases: TGCAGCGTTCCCGAATACCTAAGGGATTCTAACTATGGCTACACCTTC. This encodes CSVPEYLRDSNYGYTF.

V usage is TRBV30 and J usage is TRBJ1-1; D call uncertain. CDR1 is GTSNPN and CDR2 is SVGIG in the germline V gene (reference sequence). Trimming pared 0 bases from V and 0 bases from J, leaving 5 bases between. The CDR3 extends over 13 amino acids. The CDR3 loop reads CAWSVGVNTEAFF. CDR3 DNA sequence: TGTGCCTGGAGTGTAGGTGTGAACACTGAAGCTTTCTTT.